The source of this TCR beta chain is a study of CD8 T cells in Susac syndrome. CD8+ and CD4+ T cells taken from blood had their TCR beta sequenced. While CD8+ and CD4+ T cells were isolated negatively, TEMRA cells were enriched by FACS. RNA totalling roughly 0.45 to 1 ug underwent reverse transcription with random hexamers. One entry per CDR3 protein, called by TCRdb with MiXCR from the immunoSEQ multiplex PCR reads. The repertoire holds 56,000 or so distinct CDR3 sequences, 85% to 95% seen once, with less than 0.8% in the top ten. V was clipped by 7 bases and J by 0 bases; unmatched bases: 6. Germline CDR1 reads LNHDA; CDR2 reads SQIVND (reference sequence). This CDR3 is built from 15 residues.

The sequenced sample was CD8+ T cells from PBMCs. The chain joins TRBV19 to TRBJ1-1; TRBD1 aligns across 9 bases. The source is a human donor with Susac syndrome. The CDR3 nucleotides read TGTGCCAGTACCACGGGACAGGGAATGAACACTGAAGCTTTCTTT. Amino acid sequence: CASTTGQGMNTEAFF.